What follows are 25 T cell receptor beta chains derived from one specimen sequenced in a study of Ad26.COV2.S vaccination and SARS-CoV-2 variants. The protocol was immunoSEQ multiplex PCR, while the TCRdb copy is restricted to in-frame clones and leaves out a portion. The table records about 440,000 clones, about 92% of them present only once. Treatment given: approximately 18 received Ad26.COV2.S at low or high dose, single or two shots; roughly 5 received placebo; per-sample allocation not given. Each sample was drawn 63 days after the first injection (of vaccine or placebo). The sample consisted of peripheral blood, taken in a trial of Ad26.COV2.S vaccine versus placebo. These receptors were obtained from a person between 18 and 60 years old who received the Ad26.COV2.S COVID-19 vaccine or a placebo.

The chain carries TRBV9 and TRBJ2-7; 9 positions agree with TRBD1. CDR1 and CDR2 from the germline V gene are SGDLS and YYNGEE. The J segment lost 0 bases and the V segment lost 3 bases, leaving 4 bases of the junction unmatched. The CDR3 consists of 15 residues. The CDR3 nucleotides are TGTGCCAGCAGCGAGGGACAGGGAGCCTCCTACGAGCAGTACTTC. It translates to CASSEGQGASYEQYF.

The gene calls are TRBV7-3 and TRBJ2-1, with a weak D call TRBD1 (5 bases). V gave up 4 bases and J gave up 7 bases, with 8 bases separating them. The CDR3 totals 12 residues. The germline V gene has CDR1 SGHTA and CDR2 FQGTGA. This CDR3 reads CASSSQGNEQFF. In DNA form, the CDR3 reads TGTGCCAGCAGCTCCCAGGGTAATGAGCAGTTCTTC.

This chain uses TRBV6-5 with TRBJ1-5; 7 nucleotides align to TRBD1. V was pared by 9 bases and J by 3 bases, with 8 bases of the junction left unmatched. Per germline, CDR1 MNHEY and CDR2 SVGAGI. The CDR3 sequence is 14 residues long. The CDR3 nucleotides read TGTGCCAGTTACTCGGGACAGCACAATCAGCCCCAGCATTTT. Amino acid sequence: CASYSGQHNQPQHF.

The V call is TRBV20-1, the J call TRBJ2-3; 8 nucleotides line up with TRBD2. The CDR3 extends over 18 amino acids. Germline V gene lookup returns CDR1 DFQATT and CDR2 SNEGSKA (reference sequence). V lost 3 bases and J lost 2; bases outside the gene matches: 16. Here the CDR3 DNA reads TGCAGTGCTAGTAGGGCGGGAGGACACAAAAAATCCACAGATACGCAGTATTTT. Residues: CSASRAGGHKKSTDTQYF.

The chain uses TRBV28 and TRBJ2-5; 10 positions agree with TRBD1. Looked up from germline, CDR1 is MDHEN and CDR2 is SYDVKM. The CDR3 is 15 amino acids. V was clipped by 5 bases and J by 5 bases; unmatched bases: 8. The CDR3, as DNA: TGTGCCAGCAGTGCAAGGACAGGGGGGTTGGAGACCCAGTACTTC. As protein: CASSARTGGLETQYF.

CDR3 sequence: CASSPGLQNNEQFF. The CDR3 DNA follows: TGTGCCAGCAGCCCGGGACTACAAAACAATGAGCAGTTCTTC. The chain is built from TRBV3-1 (or the pseudogene TRBV3-2) and TRBJ2-1, with 7 bases lining up with TRBD2. The CDR3 runs 14 residues. Germline values: CDR1 LGHDT, CDR2 YNNKEL (reference sequence). The V gene end was trimmed by 4 bases and the J gene end by 5 bases; junction bases not matched to a gene: 5.

The V and J genes are TRBV28 and TRBJ1-2, with unresolved D. The CDR3 covers 14 residues. V was clipped by 3 bases and J by 4 bases, with 12 bases between them. Germline loops: CDR1 MDHEN, CDR2 SYDVKM. This CDR3 is CASSFSTSSYGYTF. The CDR3, as DNA: TGTGCCAGCAGTTTTTCTACCTCTAGCTATGGCTACACCTTC.

In the case of this clone: This same CDR3 is encoded by further DNA sequences in the sample. The chain recombines TRBV28 with TRBJ1-3; D perhaps matches TRBD1 (5 bases). The length of the CDR3 is 15 residues. Germline CDR1 and CDR2: MDHEN and SYDVKM. Trimming removed 3 bases from V and 0 bases from J, with 9 bases in between. The CDR3 DNA sequence: TGTGCCAGCAGTTTGGGGCAGATCTCTGGAAACACCATATATTTT. Protein: CASSLGQISGNTIYF.

The chain has TRBV27 and TRBJ2-1; D is possibly TRBD1 (5 bases). This CDR3 region has 13 residues. Germline V CDR1 and CDR2: MNHEY, SMNVEV (reference sequence). The V end lost 4 bases, the J end lost 8 bases, and 12 bases lay between the germline ends. The CDR3 region has the DNA TGTGCCAGCAGTTCTTGGGGCGTCGATGAGCAGTTCTTC. It encodes CASSSWGVDEQFF.

This clone came up once. This chain connects TRBV9 to TRBJ2-2; D is unclear. Germline CDR1 is SGDLS and CDR2 is YYNGEE. The CDR3 sequence is 15 residues long. V was pared by 0 bases and J by 2 bases, with 8 bases between. CDR3 sequence reads: CASSVASLNTGELFF. CDR3 DNA sequence: TGTGCCAGCAGCGTAGCCAGTCTAAACACCGGGGAGCTGTTTTTT. Combining the CDR3 with reference TRBV9 and TRBJ2-2 gives the whole variable domain DSGVTQTPKHLITATGQRVTLRCSPRSGDLSVYWYQQSLDQGLQFLIQYYNGEERAKGNILERFSAQQFPDLHSELNLSSLELGDSALYFCASSVASLNTGELFFGEGSRLTVL.

The chain recombines TRBV28 with TRBJ1-6, with TRBD1 identical over 9 bases. The V gene's germline CDR1 is MDHEN and CDR2 SYDVKM. Losses at the gene ends were 4 bases for V and 8 bases for J; bases not matched to a gene: 3. The CDR3 consists of 14 residues. This CDR3 reads CASSSWTGDSPLHF. The CDR3 nucleotides are TGTGCCAGCAGTTCATGGACAGGGGATTCACCCCTCCACTTT.

This clone was seen more than once but under ten times. V is TRBV11-2 and J is TRBJ1-4, with D hard to call. Trimming cost V 5 bases and J 7 bases, with 23 bases left between them. This CDR3 is built from 17 residues. CDR1 is SGHAT, CDR2 FQNNGV, per germline. For the CDR3, the DNA is TGTGCCAGCAGCCACTATTACCGGGTCTACGAGATTGAAAAACTGTTTTTT. This sequence encodes CASSHYYRVYEIEKLFF.

The CDR3 is CASSFGGPSSYEQYF. As DNA, the CDR3 is TGCGCCAGCAGCTTTGGAGGGCCTAGCTCCTACGAGCAGTACTTC. The chain uses TRBV5-1 and TRBJ2-7; TRBD2 is a possible D gene (6 bases). Trimming removed 2 bases at V and 0 bases at J, with 12 bases between. CDR1 is SGHRS and CDR2 is YFSETQ in the germline V gene. The length of the CDR3 is 15 residues.

The gene calls are TRBV27 and TRBJ1-2; D remains unclear. This CDR3 is built from 14 residues. V was clipped by 4 bases and J by 2 bases, with 11 bases between them. The germline CDR1 and CDR2 sequences are MNHEY and SMNVEV (reference sequence). CDR3 nucleotide sequence: TGTGCCAGCAGTTGGAGGGCGGGCAACTATGGCTACACCTTC. Translation gives CASSWRAGNYGYTF.

The V call is TRBV5-6, the J call TRBJ2-5, with TRBD2 matching 15 bases. J lost 0 bases, V lost 4 bases, and 4 bases had no gene match. The CDR3 runs 17 residues. Germline CDR1 and CDR2: SGHDT and YYEEEE. This CDR3 is CASSPGTSGRHQETQYF. In DNA form, the CDR3 reads TGTGCCAGCAGCCCCGGGACTAGCGGGAGGCACCAAGAGACCCAGTACTTC. The complete variable domain, with remaining parts taken from reference TRBV5-6 and TRBJ2-5, reads DAGVTQSPTHLIKTRGQQVTLRCSPKSGHDTVSWYQQALGQGPQFIFQYYEEEERQRGNFPDRFSGHQFPNYSSELNVNALLLGDSALYLCASSPGTSGRHQETQYFGPGTRLLVL.

The J gene is TRBJ2-1, the V gene TRBV7-4; D gene uncertain. The germline V and J ends were trimmed by 2 bases and 0 bases, with 11 bases remaining between them. This CDR3 contains 16 residues. The V gene's germline CDR1 is SGHVT and CDR2 SQSDAQ. The CDR3 loop is CASSLRTKSSYNEQFF. DNA for the CDR3: TGTGCCAGCAGCTTAAGGACCAAAAGCTCCTACAATGAGCAGTTCTTC.

CDR3: CASSEGQGWGQPQHF. CDR3 nucleotides: TGTGCCAGCAGTGAAGGCCAGGGTTGGGGTCAGCCCCAGCATTTT. V is TRBV2 and J is TRBJ1-5; weak D call: TRBD1 (5 bases). Trimming stripped 1 base from V and 6 bases from J, with 13 bases between. Germline lookup yields CDR1 SNHLY and CDR2 FYNNEI. This CDR3 region has 15 residues.

This clone has a handful of counts. As DNA, the CDR3 is TGTGCCAGCAGACTTGACAGATACATATCAGAGCAGTACTTC. It encodes CASRLDRYISEQYF. V usage is TRBV27 and J usage is TRBJ2-7, with a tentative D call TRBD1 (5 bases). The CDR3 has 14 residues. V was shortened by 6 bases and J by 7 bases, with 19 bases between the two germline ends. CDR1 is MNHEY, CDR2 SMNVEV, per germline (reference sequence).

The chain links TRBV11-2 to TRBJ2-5; 12 positions agree with TRBD2. The ends lost 3 bases at V and 5 bases at J; junction bases unmatched: 10. The germline V gene encodes CDR1 SGHAT and CDR2 FQNNGV. The CDR3 loop spans 17 amino acids. This CDR3 reads CASSFLLTSGSKETQYF. CDR3 in DNA: TGTGCCAGCAGCTTTCTATTGACTAGCGGGAGTAAGGAGACCCAGTACTTC.

The rearrangement joins TRBV4-3 to TRBJ1-5; D ambiguous. This CDR3 spans 16 amino acids. Germline V gene sequence: CDR1 LGHNA, CDR2 YSLEER. The V gene lost 0 bases and the J gene lost 7 bases, with 16 bases spanning the gap. For the CDR3, the DNA is TGCGCCAGCAGCCAAGACCGCCTAGGTAAAAGGCAGCCCCAGCATTTT. It is translated as CASSQDRLGKRQPQHF.

The rearrangement uses TRBV14 and TRBJ1-4; D call uncertain. The germline gives CDR1 SGHDN, CDR2 FVKESK. V lost 1 base, J lost 8 bases, and 11 bases lay in between. CDR3 length: 14 amino acids. DNA of the CDR3: TGTGCCAGCAGCCAAGTCGGGTTTAAGGAAAAACTGTTTTTT. Its translation is CASSQVGFKEKLFF.

With regard to this clone: The sample contains more than one DNA sequence encoding this CDR3. The chain employs TRBV24-1 and TRBJ2-1; 8 bases match TRBD1. CDR3 length: 16 residues. Germline assignment: CDR1 KGHDR and CDR2 SFDVKD. V shed 2 bases and J 4 bases; nucleotides not matched to a gene: 6. In nucleotides, the CDR3 is TGTGCCACCAGTGATTCGGGGACAGGAGCGTACAATGAGCAGTTCTTC. It translates to CATSDSGTGAYNEQFF.

V is TRBV5-4 and J is TRBJ2-3, with TRBD2 matching 11 bases. CDR1 and CDR2 (germline): SGHNT, YYREEE (reference sequence). The CDR3 is made up of 18 amino acids. With V trimmed by 4 bases and J by 5 bases, 15 bases remained unmatched. The CDR3 DNA follows: TGTGCCAGCAGCCCGGGGGGCGGCTTAGCGGGAGGGCAAGATACGCAGTATTTT. It is translated as CASSPGGGLAGGQDTQYF.

The rearrangement uses TRBV28 and TRBJ2-3; D is unclear. Trimming removed 3 bases from V and 6 bases from J, with 10 bases in between. This CDR3 has 13 residues. Per the germline V gene, CDR1 is MDHEN and CDR2 is SYDVKM. CDR3 sequence (DNA): TGTGCCAGCAGTTTTTTAGGCGGTGATACGCAGTATTTT. It is translated as CASSFLGGDTQYF.

This sequence joins TRBV7-3 and TRBJ2-6; 13 bases are a match to TRBD2. CDR1 and CDR2 from the germline V gene are SGHTA and FQGTGA. The ends lost 2 bases at V and 2 bases at J; junction bases unmatched: 12. The length of the CDR3 is 21 residues. CDR3 loop: CASSLDAPGGLAGAGANVLTF. CDR3 sequence (DNA): TGTGCCAGCAGCTTAGATGCCCCCGGTGGACTAGCGGGAGCTGGGGCCAACGTCCTGACTTTC.